This T cell receptor beta chain was captured in a study of T cells and copy number aberrations in small-cell lung cancer. Study-wide points: All specimens were formalin-fixed paraffin-embedded tissue, which is known to introduce sequencing artifacts. Due to few samples, these findings require validation.

Deletions cut 4 bases from V and 0 bases from J, with 14 bases between. Germline V gene data show CDR1 as SGHRS and CDR2 as YFSETQ. The CDR3 contains 15 residues. Sequencing was performed with immunoSEQ multiplex PCR; in TCRdb, only in-frame clones are kept and a portion is missing. The table includes some 3,000 clones, around 79% detected once. Concerning this clone itself: Its antigen remains unknown.

The TCR comes from a man in his sixties with small cell lung cancer. V gene TRBV5-1 combines with J gene TRBJ2-7; perhaps TRBD2 as D (5 bases). Sequenced sample: normal tissue next to the tumor. The chain's CDR3 is CASSNGSGFSYEQYF. The DNA of the CDR3 is TGCGCCAGCAGCAATGGATCGGGGTTCTCCTACGAGCAGTACTTC.